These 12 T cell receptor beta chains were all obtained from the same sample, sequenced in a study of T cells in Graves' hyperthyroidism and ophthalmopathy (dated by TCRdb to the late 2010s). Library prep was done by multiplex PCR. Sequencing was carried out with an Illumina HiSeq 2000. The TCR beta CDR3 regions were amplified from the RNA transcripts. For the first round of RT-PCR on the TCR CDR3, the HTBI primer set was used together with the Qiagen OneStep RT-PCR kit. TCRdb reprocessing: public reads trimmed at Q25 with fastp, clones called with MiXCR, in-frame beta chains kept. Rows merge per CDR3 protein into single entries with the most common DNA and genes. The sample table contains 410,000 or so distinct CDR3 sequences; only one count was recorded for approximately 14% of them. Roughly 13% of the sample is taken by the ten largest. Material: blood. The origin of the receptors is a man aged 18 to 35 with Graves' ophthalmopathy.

The DNA for the CDR3 is TGTGCCAGCAGCTTAGATGGTTGGGCGGGCATTCAGTACTTC. Translated, it gives CASSLDGWAGIQYF. The chain recombines TRBV7-9 with TRBJ2-4; D is possibly TRBD2 (5 bases). The V gene's germline CDR1 is SEHNR and CDR2 FQNEAQ (reference sequence). Trimming shortened V by 1 base and J by 9 bases, and 13 bases separated the two germline ends. The CDR3 loop spans 14 amino acids.

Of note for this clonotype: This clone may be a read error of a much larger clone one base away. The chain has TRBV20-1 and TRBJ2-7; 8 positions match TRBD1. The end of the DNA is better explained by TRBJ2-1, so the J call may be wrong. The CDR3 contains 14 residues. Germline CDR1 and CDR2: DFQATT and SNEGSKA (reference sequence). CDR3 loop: CSARGQEHSYEQFF. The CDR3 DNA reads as TGCAGTGCTAGGGGACAGGAACACTCCTACGAGCAGTTCTTC.

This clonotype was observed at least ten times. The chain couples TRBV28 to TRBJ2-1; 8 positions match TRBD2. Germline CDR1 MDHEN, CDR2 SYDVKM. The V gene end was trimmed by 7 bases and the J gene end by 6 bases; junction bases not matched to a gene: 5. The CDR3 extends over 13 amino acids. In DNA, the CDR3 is TGTGCCAGCACTGCCGGGAGGGCCAATGAGCAGTTCTTC. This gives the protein CASTAGRANEQFF.

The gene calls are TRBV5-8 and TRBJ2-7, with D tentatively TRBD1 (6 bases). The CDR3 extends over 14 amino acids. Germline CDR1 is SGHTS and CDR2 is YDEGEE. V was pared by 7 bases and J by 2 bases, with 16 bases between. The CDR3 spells CASGPGTPPYEQYF. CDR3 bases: TGTGCCAGCGGTCCCGGGACACCACCCTACGAGCAGTACTTC.

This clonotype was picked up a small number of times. The CDR3, as DNA: TGTGCCAGCAGTTTCCGCCCCCTAGCGGGGGGGTACAATGAGCAGTTCTTC. Protein sequence: CASSFRPLAGGYNEQFF. The rearrangement joins TRBV6-9 to TRBJ2-1; the match to TRBD2 covers 12 bases. This CDR3 region has 17 residues. The trim removed 4 bases at V and 4 bases at J, leaving 8 bases unmatched. Looked up from germline, CDR1 is MNHGY and CDR2 is SVAAGI.

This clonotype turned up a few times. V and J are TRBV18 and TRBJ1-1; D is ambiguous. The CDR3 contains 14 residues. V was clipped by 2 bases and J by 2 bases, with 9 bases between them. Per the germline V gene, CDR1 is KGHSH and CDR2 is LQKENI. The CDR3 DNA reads TGTGCCAGCTCACCAAAGTCGGGAAACACTGAAGCTTTCTTT. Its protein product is CASSPKSGNTEAFF.

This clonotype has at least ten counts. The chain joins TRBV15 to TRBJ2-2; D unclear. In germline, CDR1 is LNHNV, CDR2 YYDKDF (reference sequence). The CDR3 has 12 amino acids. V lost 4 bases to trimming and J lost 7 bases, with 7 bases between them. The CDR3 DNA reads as TGTGCCACCAGCACAGTTTTCGGGGAGCTGTTTTTT. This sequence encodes CATSTVFGELFF. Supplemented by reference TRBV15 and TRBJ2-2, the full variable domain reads DAMVIQNPRYQVTQFGKPVTLSCSQTLNHNVMYWYQQKSSQAPKLLFHYYDKDFNNEADTPDNFQSRRPNTSFCFLDIRSPGLGDTAMYLCATSTVFGELFFGEGSRLTVL.

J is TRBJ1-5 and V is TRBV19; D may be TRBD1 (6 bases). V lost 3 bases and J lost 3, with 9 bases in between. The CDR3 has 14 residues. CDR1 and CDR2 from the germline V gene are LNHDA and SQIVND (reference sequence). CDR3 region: CASSIWDNNQPQHF. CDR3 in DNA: TGTGCCAGTAGTATTTGGGACAACAATCAGCCCCAGCATTTT.

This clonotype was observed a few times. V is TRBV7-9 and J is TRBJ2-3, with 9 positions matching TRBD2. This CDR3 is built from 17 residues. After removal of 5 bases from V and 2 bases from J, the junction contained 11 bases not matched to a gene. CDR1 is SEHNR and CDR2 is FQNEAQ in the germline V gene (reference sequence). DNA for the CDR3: TGTGCCAGCAGCCCCTTGGGCGGGAGGGGTAACACAGATACGCAGTATTTT. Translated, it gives CASSPLGGRGNTDTQYF.

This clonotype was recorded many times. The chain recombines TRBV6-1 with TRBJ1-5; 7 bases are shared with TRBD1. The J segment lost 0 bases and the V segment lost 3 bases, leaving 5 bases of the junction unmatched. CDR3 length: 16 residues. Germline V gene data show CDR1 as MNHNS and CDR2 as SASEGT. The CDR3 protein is CASSEGTADSNQPQHF. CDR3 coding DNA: TGTGCCAGCAGTGAGGGGACAGCAGATAGCAATCAGCCCCAGCATTTT.

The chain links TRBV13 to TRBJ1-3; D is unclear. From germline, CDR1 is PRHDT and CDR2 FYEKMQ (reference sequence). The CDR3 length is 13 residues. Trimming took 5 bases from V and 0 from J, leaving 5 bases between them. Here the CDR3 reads CASSTRSGNTIYF. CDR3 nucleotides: TGTGCCAGCAGCACTCGCTCTGGAAACACCATATATTTT. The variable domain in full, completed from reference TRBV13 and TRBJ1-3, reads AAGVIQSPRHLIKEKRETATLKCYPIPRHDTVYWYQQGPGQDPQFLISFYEKMQSDKGSIPDRFSAQQFSDYHSELNMSSLELGDSALYFCASSTRSGNTIYFGEGSWLTVV.

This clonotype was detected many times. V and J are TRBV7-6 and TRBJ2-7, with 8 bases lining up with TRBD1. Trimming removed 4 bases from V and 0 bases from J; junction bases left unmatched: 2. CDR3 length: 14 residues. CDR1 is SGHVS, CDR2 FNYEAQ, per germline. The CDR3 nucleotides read TGTGCCAGCAGCTCGGGACAGGACTCCTACGAGCAGTACTTC. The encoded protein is CASSSGQDSYEQYF.